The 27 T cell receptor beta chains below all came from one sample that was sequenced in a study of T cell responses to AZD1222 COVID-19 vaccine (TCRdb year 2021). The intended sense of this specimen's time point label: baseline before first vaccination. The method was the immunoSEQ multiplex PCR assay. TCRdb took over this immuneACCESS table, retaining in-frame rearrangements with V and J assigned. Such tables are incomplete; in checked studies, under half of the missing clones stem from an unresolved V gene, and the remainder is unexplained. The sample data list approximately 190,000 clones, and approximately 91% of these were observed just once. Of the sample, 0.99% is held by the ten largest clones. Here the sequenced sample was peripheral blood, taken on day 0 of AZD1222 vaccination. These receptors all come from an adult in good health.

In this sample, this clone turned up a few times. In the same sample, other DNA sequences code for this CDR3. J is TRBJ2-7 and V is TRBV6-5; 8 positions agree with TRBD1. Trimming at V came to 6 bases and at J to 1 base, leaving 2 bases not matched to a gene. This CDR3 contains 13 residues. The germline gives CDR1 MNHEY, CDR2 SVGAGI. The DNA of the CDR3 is TGTGCCAGCAGGAACAGGGGGTCCTACGAGCAGTACTTC. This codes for CASRNRGSYEQYF.

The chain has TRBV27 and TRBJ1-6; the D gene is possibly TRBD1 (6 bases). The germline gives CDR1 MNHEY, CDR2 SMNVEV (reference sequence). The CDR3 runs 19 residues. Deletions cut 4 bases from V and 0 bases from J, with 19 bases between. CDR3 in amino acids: CASSWTVGHLSSYNSPLHF. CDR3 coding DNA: TGTGCCAGCAGTTGGACAGTTGGGCATTTGAGCTCCTATAATTCACCCCTCCACTTT.

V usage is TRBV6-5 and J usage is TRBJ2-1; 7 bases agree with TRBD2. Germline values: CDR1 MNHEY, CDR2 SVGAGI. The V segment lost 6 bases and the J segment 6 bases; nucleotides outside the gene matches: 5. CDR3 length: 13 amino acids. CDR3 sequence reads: CASRWTGGNEQFF. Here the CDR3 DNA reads TGTGCCAGCAGGTGGACGGGGGGCAATGAGCAGTTCTTC.

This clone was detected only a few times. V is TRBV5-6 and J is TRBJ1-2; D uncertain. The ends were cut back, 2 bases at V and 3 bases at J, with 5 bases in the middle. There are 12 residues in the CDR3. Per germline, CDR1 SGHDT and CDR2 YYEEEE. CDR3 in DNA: TGTGCCAGCAGCTTTATGGACTATGGCTACACCTTC. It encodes CASSFMDYGYTF.

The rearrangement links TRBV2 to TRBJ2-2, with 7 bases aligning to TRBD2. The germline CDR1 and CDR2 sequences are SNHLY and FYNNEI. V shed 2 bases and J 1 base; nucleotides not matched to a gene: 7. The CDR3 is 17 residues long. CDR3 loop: CASSETKAGLNTGELFF. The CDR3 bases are TGTGCCAGCAGTGAAACTAAAGCGGGGTTGAACACCGGGGAGCTGTTTTTT. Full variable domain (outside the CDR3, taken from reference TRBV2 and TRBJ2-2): EPEVTQTPSHQVTQMGQEVILRCVPISNHLYFYWYRQILGQKVEFLVSFYNNEISEKSEIFDDQFSVERPDGSNFTLKIRSTKLEDSAMYFCASSETKAGLNTGELFFGEGSRLTVL.

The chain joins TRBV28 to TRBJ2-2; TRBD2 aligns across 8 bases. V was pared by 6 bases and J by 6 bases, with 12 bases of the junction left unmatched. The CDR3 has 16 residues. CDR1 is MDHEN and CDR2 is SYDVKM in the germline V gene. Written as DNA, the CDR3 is TGTGCCAGCAGGTCTTCGGGACTAGTCATCCCCGGGGAGCTGTTTTTT. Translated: CASRSSGLVIPGELFF.

The DNA for the CDR3 is TGCGCCAGCAGTTCTAGCGGAAACACAGATACGCAGTATTTT. The encoded protein is CASSSSGNTDTQYF. This chain joins TRBV10-1 and TRBJ2-3; 7 positions agree with TRBD2. The CDR3 runs to 14 residues. CDR1 WNHNN and CDR2 SYGVQD come from the germline V gene (reference sequence). Losses at the gene ends were 5 bases for V and 2 bases for J; bases not matched to a gene: 4.

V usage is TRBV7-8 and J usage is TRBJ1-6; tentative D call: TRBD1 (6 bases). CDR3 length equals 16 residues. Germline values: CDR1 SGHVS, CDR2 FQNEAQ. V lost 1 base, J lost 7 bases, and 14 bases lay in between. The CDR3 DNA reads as TGTGCCAGCAGCTTAGGGGGGACACGTGGGAATTCACCCCTCCACTTT. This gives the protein CASSLGGTRGNSPLHF.

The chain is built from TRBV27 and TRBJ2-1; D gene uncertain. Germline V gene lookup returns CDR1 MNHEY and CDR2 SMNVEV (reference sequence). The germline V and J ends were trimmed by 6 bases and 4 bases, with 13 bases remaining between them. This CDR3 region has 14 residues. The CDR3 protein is CASSGLPLYNEQFF. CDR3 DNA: TGTGCCAGCAGCGGGCTACCCCTTTACAATGAGCAGTTCTTC.

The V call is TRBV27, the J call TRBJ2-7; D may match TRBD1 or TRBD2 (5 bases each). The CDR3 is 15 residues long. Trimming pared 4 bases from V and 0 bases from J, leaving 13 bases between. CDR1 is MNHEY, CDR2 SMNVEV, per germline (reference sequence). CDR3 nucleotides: TGTGCCAGCAGTTCCCGAGGGACCGGCTCCTACGAGCAGTACTTC. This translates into CASSSRGTGSYEQYF.

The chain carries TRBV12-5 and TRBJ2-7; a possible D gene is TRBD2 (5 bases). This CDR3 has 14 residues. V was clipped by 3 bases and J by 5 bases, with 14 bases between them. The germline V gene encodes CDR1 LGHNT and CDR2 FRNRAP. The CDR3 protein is CASGFFEGIDEQYF. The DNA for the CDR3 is TGTGCTAGTGGTTTTTTCGAGGGTATAGACGAGCAGTACTTC. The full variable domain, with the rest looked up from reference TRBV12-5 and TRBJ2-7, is DARVTQTPRHKVTEMGQEVTMRCQPILGHNTVFWYRQTMMQGLELLAYFRNRAPLDDSGMPKDRFSAEMPDATLATLKIQPSEPRDSAVYFCASGFFEGIDEQYFGPGTRLTVT.

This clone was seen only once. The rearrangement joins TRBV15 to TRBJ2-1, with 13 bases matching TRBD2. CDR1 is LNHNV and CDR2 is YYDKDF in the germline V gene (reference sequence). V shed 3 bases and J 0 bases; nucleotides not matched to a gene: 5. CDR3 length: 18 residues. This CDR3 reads CATSSLGLAGSSYNEQFF. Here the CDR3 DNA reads TGTGCCACCAGCAGTTTGGGACTAGCGGGGTCCTCCTACAATGAGCAGTTCTTC.

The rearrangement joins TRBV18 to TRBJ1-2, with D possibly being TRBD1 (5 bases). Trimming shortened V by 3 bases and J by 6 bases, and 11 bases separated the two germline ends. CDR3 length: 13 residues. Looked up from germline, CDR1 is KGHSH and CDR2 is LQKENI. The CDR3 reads CASSPTDKHGYTF. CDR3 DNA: TGTGCCAGCTCACCTACGGACAAGCATGGCTACACCTTC.

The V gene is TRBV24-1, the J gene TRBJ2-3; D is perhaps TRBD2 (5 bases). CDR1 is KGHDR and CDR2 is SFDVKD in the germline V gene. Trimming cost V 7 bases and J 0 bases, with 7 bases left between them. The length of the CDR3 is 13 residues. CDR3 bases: TGTGCCACCAGCGGGGATAGCACAGATACGCAGTATTTT. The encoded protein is CATSGDSTDTQYF.

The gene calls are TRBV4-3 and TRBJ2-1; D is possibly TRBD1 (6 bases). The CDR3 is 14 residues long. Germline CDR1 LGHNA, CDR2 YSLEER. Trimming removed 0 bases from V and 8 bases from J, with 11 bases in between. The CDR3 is CASSQDGRGHEQFF. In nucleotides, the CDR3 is TGCGCCAGCAGCCAAGATGGCAGGGGCCATGAGCAGTTCTTC.

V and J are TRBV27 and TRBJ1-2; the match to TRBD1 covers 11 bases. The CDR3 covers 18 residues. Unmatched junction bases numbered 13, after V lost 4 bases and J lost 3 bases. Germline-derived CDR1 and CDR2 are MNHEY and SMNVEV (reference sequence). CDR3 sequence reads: CASSSPSGQGAFHYGYTF. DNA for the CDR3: TGTGCCAGCAGTTCCCCCTCCGGACAGGGGGCATTCCACTATGGCTACACCTTC.

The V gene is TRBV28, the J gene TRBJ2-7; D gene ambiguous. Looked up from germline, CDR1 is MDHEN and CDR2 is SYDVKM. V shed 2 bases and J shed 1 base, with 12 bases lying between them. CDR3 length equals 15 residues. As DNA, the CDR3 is TGTGCCAGCAGTTTAATTCCGGGTTCTTCCTACGAGCAGTACTTC. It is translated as CASSLIPGSSYEQYF. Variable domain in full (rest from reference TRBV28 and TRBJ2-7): DVKVTQSSRYLVKRTGEKVFLECVQDMDHENMFWYRQDPGLGLRLIYFSYDVKMKEKGDIPEGYSVSREKKERFSLILESASTNQTSMYLCASSLIPGSSYEQYFGPGTRLTVT.

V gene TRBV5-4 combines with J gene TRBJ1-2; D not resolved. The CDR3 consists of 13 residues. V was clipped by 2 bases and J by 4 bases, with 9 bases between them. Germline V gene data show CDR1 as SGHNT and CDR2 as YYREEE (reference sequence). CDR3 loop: CASSLERTYGYTF. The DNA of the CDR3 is TGTGCCAGCAGCTTAGAGCGGACCTATGGCTACACCTTC.

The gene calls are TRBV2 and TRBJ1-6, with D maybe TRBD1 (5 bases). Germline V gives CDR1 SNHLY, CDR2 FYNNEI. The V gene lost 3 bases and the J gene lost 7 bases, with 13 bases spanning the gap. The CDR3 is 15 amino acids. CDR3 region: CASSDGTIKNSPLHF. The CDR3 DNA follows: TGTGCCAGCAGTGACGGGACTATAAAGAATTCACCCCTCCACTTT.

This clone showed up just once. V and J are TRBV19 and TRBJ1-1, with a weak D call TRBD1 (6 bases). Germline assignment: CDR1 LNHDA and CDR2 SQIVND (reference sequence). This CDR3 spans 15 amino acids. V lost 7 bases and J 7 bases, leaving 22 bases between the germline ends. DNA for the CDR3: TGTGCCAGTAATACTCCCCCGACAGGACTAAGTGAAGCTTTCTTT. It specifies CASNTPPTGLSEAFF.

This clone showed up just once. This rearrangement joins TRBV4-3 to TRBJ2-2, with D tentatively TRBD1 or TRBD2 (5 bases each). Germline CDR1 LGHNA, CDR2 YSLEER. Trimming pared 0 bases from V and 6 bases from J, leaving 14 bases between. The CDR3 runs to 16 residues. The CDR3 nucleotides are TGCGCCAGCAGCCAAGACCCTATTGGGGACCCCGGGGAGCTGTTTTTT. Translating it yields CASSQDPIGDPGELFF.

This CDR3 reads CASSSGRGAIDTQYF. CDR3 coding DNA: TGTGCCAGCAGCTCCGGAAGGGGGGCCATAGATACGCAGTATTTT. This chain connects TRBV7-3 to TRBJ2-3; the D call may be TRBD1 or TRBD2 (6 bases each). V shed 4 bases and J shed 5 bases, with 16 bases lying between them. The germline gives CDR1 SGHTA, CDR2 FQGTGA. The CDR3 sequence is 15 residues long.

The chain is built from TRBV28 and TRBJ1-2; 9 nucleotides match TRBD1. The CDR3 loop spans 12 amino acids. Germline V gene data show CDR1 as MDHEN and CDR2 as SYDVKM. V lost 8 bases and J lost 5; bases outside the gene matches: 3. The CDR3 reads CASGTGLYGYTF. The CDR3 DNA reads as TGTGCCAGCGGGACAGGGCTTTATGGCTACACCTTC.

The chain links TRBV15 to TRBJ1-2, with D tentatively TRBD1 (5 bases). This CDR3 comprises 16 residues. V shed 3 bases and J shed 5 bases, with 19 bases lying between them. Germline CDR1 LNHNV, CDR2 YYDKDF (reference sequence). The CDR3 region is CATSSQPRGRLYGYTF. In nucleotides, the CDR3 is TGTGCCACCAGCAGTCAGCCGAGGGGCAGATTATATGGCTACACCTTC.

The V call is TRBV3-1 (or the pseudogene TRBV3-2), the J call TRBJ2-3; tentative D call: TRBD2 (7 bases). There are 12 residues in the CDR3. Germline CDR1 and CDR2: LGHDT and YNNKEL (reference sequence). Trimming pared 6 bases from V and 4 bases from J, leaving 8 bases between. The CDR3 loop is CASRGGPDTQYF. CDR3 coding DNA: TGTGCCAGCAGGGGGGGGCCAGATACGCAGTATTTT.

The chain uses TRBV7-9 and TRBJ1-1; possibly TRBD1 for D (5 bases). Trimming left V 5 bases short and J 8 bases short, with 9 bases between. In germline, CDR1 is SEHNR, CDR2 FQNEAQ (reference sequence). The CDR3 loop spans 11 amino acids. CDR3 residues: CASSERDEAFF. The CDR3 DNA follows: TGTGCCAGCAGCGAGAGGGACGAAGCTTTCTTT. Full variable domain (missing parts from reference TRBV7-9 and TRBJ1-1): DTGVSQNPRHKITKRGQNVTFRCDPISEHNRLYWYRQTLGQGPEFLTYFQNEAQLEKSRLLSDRFSAERPKGSFSTLEIQRTEQGDSAMYLCASSERDEAFFGQGTRLTVV.

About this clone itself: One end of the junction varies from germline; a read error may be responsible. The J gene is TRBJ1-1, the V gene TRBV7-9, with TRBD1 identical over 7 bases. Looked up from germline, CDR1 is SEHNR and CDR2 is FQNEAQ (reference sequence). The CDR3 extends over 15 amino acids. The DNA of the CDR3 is TGTGCCAGCAGCTTAGGACAGGGTCTCAACACTGAAACTTTCTTT. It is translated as CASSLGQGLNTETFF.